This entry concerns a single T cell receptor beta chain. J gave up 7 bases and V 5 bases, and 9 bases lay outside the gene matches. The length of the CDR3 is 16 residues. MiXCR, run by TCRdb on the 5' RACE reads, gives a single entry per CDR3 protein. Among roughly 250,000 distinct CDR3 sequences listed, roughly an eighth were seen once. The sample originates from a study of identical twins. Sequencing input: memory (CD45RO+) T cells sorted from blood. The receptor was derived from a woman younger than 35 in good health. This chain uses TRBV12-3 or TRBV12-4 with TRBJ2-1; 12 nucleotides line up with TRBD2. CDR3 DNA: TGTGCCAGCAGTCCCTCCCTAGCGGGGGGGCAGAATGAGCAGTTCTTC. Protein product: CASSPSLAGGQNEQFF.